The rows below give T cell receptor beta chains drawn from one sample of a study of blood T cells in healthy people across ages. TCRdb re-called the 5' RACE reads with MiXCR, one entry per CDR3 protein. Here the sample spans 1.2 million to 1.5 million distinct CDR3 sequences, around 59% being singletons. The specimen sequenced was blood. The receptors derive from a man between 18 and 35 years old in good health. The CDR3 runs from the conserved cysteine through the conserved F or W. The order of the fields is V gene, J gene, CDR3 length, clone size, D gene, CDR3 DNA, CDR3 protein. A D gene is named only where the DNA matches it firmly. Where a row states a size, it is once, few, many or the class of an expanded clone; other rows omit it.

v_gene: TRBV3-1
j_gene: TRBJ2-3
len: 15
abundance: NA
d_gene: TRBD2
CDR3nt: TGTGCCAGCAGCCATGCGGGGGTCAGCACAGATACGCAGTATTTT
CDR3aa: CASSHAGVSTDTQYF

v_gene: TRBV2
j_gene: TRBJ2-5
len: 13
abundance: NA
d_gene: NA
CDR3nt: TGTGCCAGCAGTGAACACAGGCCCATGGAGCAGTACTTC
CDR3aa: CASSEHRPMEQYF

v_gene: TRBV29-1
j_gene: TRBJ1-2
len: 14
abundance: NA
d_gene: NA
CDR3nt: TGCAGCGTTGTAGTGGGACTCCATGCTAATGGCTACACCTTC
CDR3aa: CSVVVGLHANGYTF

v_gene: TRBV6-5
j_gene: TRBJ2-1
len: 14
abundance: few
d_gene: NA
CDR3nt: TGTGCCAGCAGTTACGTGGCGGGACAGAATGAGCAGTTCTTC
CDR3aa: CASSYVAGQNEQFF

v_gene: TRBV3-1
j_gene: TRBJ1-5
len: 15
abundance: NA
d_gene: NA
CDR3nt: TGTGCCAGCAGCCAAGGTAGTACGGGAAATCAGCCCCAGCATTTT
CDR3aa: CASSQGSTGNQPQHF

v_gene: TRBV5-1
j_gene: TRBJ2-3
len: 15
abundance: NA
d_gene: TRBD2
CDR3nt: TGCGCCAGCAGCTTTCAGGGACTAAGCACAGATACGCAGTATTTT
CDR3aa: CASSFQGLSTDTQYF

v_gene: TRBV29-1
j_gene: TRBJ1-1
len: 13
abundance: few
d_gene: TRBD1
CDR3nt: TGCAGCGTTGAACAGGGGGGAAACACTGAAGCTTTCTTT
CDR3aa: CSVEQGGNTEAFF

v_gene: TRBV15
j_gene: TRBJ2-5
len: 16
abundance: NA
d_gene: NA
CDR3nt: TGTGCCACCAGCAGAGATGGCGGGCACTCTAGCGCGACCCAGTACTTC
CDR3aa: CATSRDGGHSSATQYF

v_gene: TRBV25-1
j_gene: TRBJ2-5
len: 13
abundance: NA
d_gene: NA
CDR3nt: TGTGCCAGCAGCAATTTCACACAAGAGACCCAGTACTTC
CDR3aa: CASSNFTQETQYF

v_gene: TRBV29-1
j_gene: TRBJ2-7
len: 11
abundance: many
d_gene: NA
CDR3nt: TGCAGCGTTGGTTCAGGCTACGAGCAGTACTTC
CDR3aa: CSVGSGYEQYF

v_gene: TRBV7-2
j_gene: TRBJ2-7
len: 17
abundance: NA
d_gene: TRBD1
CDR3nt: TGTGCCAGCAGCGCAGGACCCGTCGGGACAGGGGTATACGAGCAGTACTTC
CDR3aa: CASSAGPVGTGVYEQYF

v_gene: TRBV27
j_gene: TRBJ2-3
len: 10
abundance: few
d_gene: NA
CDR3nt: TGTGCCAGCAAGGGTCTTACGCAGTATTTT
CDR3aa: CASKGLTQYF

v_gene: TRBV7-8
j_gene: TRBJ1-4
len: 15
abundance: NA
d_gene: NA
CDR3nt: TGTGCCAGCAGTCTCACCGCGGGGGGAGGGGAAAAACTGTTTTTT
CDR3aa: CASSLTAGGGEKLFF

v_gene: TRBV6-6
j_gene: TRBJ1-5
len: 16
abundance: NA
d_gene: TRBD1
CDR3nt: TGTGCCAGTAGTGAGACAGGGCTAATGGAAAATCAGCCCCAGCATTTT
CDR3aa: CASSETGLMENQPQHF

v_gene: TRBV9
j_gene: TRBJ2-5
len: 13
abundance: NA
d_gene: NA
CDR3nt: TGTGCCAGCAGCATAGACAGCTTTGAGACCCAGTACTTC
CDR3aa: CASSIDSFETQYF

v_gene: TRBV28
j_gene: TRBJ2-7
len: 13
abundance: once
d_gene: NA
CDR3nt: TGTGCCAGCAGCCAAATTCCCCCCTACGAGCAGTACTTC
CDR3aa: CASSQIPPYEQYF

v_gene: TRBV10-3
j_gene: TRBJ2-1
len: 16
abundance: NA
d_gene: TRBD2
CDR3nt: TGTGCCATCAGTATCCTAGCGGGGGAGAGCTACAATGAGCAGTTCTTC
CDR3aa: CAISILAGESYNEQFF

v_gene: TRBV29-1
j_gene: TRBJ2-7
len: 14
abundance: NA
d_gene: NA
CDR3nt: TGCAGCGTTGAGCACAGATACTCCTACAATGAGCAGTACTTC
CDR3aa: CSVEHRYSYNEQYF

v_gene: TRBV29-1
j_gene: TRBJ2-7
len: 13
abundance: NA
d_gene: NA
CDR3nt: TGCAGCGTCAGCAGGGCCCTGGGGTACGAGCAGTACTTC
CDR3aa: CSVSRALGYEQYF

v_gene: TRBV29-1
j_gene: TRBJ1-4
len: 14
abundance: many
d_gene: NA
CDR3nt: TGCAGCGTTGCAGTTGCCGCAACTAATGAAAAACTGTTTTTT
CDR3aa: CSVAVAATNEKLFF

v_gene: TRBV7-2
j_gene: TRBJ2-7
len: 13
abundance: few
d_gene: NA
CDR3nt: TGTGCCAGCAGCCGCTCCGTGACCCGCGAGCAGTACTTC
CDR3aa: CASSRSVTREQYF

v_gene: TRBV27
j_gene: TRBJ1-6
len: 14
abundance: NA
d_gene: NA
CDR3nt: TGTGCCAGCAGTTTCACAGACCGTAATTCACCCCTCCACTTT
CDR3aa: CASSFTDRNSPLHF

v_gene: TRBV29-1
j_gene: TRBJ2-4
len: 15
abundance: NA
d_gene: TRBD2
CDR3nt: TGCAGCGGGTCTATTAGCGGGAGTTTGGAAAACATTCAGTACTTC
CDR3aa: CSGSISGSLENIQYF

v_gene: TRBV5-4
j_gene: TRBJ2-5
len: 13
abundance: NA
d_gene: NA
CDR3nt: TGTGCCAGCAGCTTGGCCAAAGGAGAGACCCAGTACTTC
CDR3aa: CASSLAKGETQYF

v_gene: TRBV20-1
j_gene: TRBJ2-5
len: 13
abundance: NA
d_gene: TRBD1
CDR3nt: TGCAGAAAAGACAGGGCAGGACAAGAGACCCAGTACTTC
CDR3aa: CRKDRAGQETQYF

v_gene: TRBV20-1
j_gene: TRBJ1-4
len: 14
abundance: NA
d_gene: TRBD1
CDR3nt: TGCAGTGCTAGAGCGACAGGGAGTAATGAAAGACTGTTTTTT
CDR3aa: CSARATGSNERLFF

v_gene: TRBV7-6
j_gene: TRBJ2-7
len: 14
abundance: few
d_gene: NA
CDR3nt: TGTGCCAGCAGCTTTGGTGGGAATGACAACGAGCAGTACTTC
CDR3aa: CASSFGGNDNEQYF

v_gene: TRBV4-2
j_gene: TRBJ1-3
len: 16
abundance: NA
d_gene: TRBD1
CDR3nt: TGTGCCAGCAGCCCGGACAGGGGATTGTCTGGAAACACCATATATTTT
CDR3aa: CASSPDRGLSGNTIYF

v_gene: TRBV24-1
j_gene: TRBJ2-5
len: 15
abundance: once
d_gene: NA
CDR3nt: TGTGCCACCAGTGATTCATCAACAGGGTTGAAGACCCAGTACTTC
CDR3aa: CATSDSSTGLKTQYF

v_gene: TRBV10-3
j_gene: TRBJ1-2
len: 12
abundance: NA
d_gene: NA
CDR3nt: TGTGCCATCAATGGGCCTTCGAACGGCTACACCTTC
CDR3aa: CAINGPSNGYTF

v_gene: TRBV2
j_gene: TRBJ2-5
len: 12
abundance: NA
d_gene: NA
CDR3nt: TGTGCCAGCAAAGGGACCCCCTCGTCCCAGTACTTC
CDR3aa: CASKGTPSSQYF

v_gene: TRBV5-1
j_gene: TRBJ2-3
len: 16
abundance: NA
d_gene: TRBD2
CDR3nt: TGCGCCAGCAGCTTGGCCGGCGGGGGGGCCGTAGATACGCAGTATTTT
CDR3aa: CASSLAGGGAVDTQYF

v_gene: TRBV6-2/TRBV6-3
j_gene: TRBJ2-1
len: 19
abundance: few
d_gene: TRBD2
CDR3nt: TGTGCCAGCGGTTTCCCGGCGGGGCAACCGGGACTAGCGGACAATGAGCAGTTCTTC
CDR3aa: CASGFPAGQPGLADNEQFF

v_gene: TRBV9
j_gene: TRBJ2-3
len: 16
abundance: NA
d_gene: TRBD1
CDR3nt: TGTGCCAGCAGCGTCATGGGGACAGGGCTCACAGATACGCAGTATTTT
CDR3aa: CASSVMGTGLTDTQYF

v_gene: TRBV27
j_gene: TRBJ2-6
len: 16
abundance: NA
d_gene: NA
CDR3nt: TGTGCCAGCAGTCCCCTAGGGGCCTCTGGGGCCAACGTCCTGACTTTC
CDR3aa: CASSPLGASGANVLTF

v_gene: TRBV10-3
j_gene: TRBJ1-6
len: 14
abundance: few
d_gene: NA
CDR3nt: TGTGCCATCAGTGGTCTCGATTATAATTCACCCCTCCACTTT
CDR3aa: CAISGLDYNSPLHF

v_gene: TRBV29-1
j_gene: TRBJ1-2
len: 13
abundance: few
d_gene: TRBD1
CDR3nt: TGCAGCGTCGACGGACAGGAGCTACATGGCTACACCTTC
CDR3aa: CSVDGQELHGYTF

v_gene: TRBV6-5
j_gene: TRBJ1-1
len: 15
abundance: NA
d_gene: NA
CDR3nt: TGTGCCAGCAGTTACGGTGTGGGGATGAACACTGAAGCTTTCTTT
CDR3aa: CASSYGVGMNTEAFF

v_gene: TRBV12-3/TRBV12-4
j_gene: TRBJ1-2
len: 17
abundance: few
d_gene: TRBD1
CDR3nt: TGTGCCAGCACCTTTCCCTCGGGGGACAGGGAGGTTGATGGCTACACCTTC
CDR3aa: CASTFPSGDREVDGYTF

v_gene: TRBV23-1
j_gene: TRBJ2-1
len: 14
abundance: NA
d_gene: NA
CDR3nt: TGCGCCACCGGCCCCGTGGTGGGGTCGAATGAGCAGTTCTTC
CDR3aa: CATGPVVGSNEQFF

v_gene: TRBV4-2
j_gene: TRBJ1-6
len: 19
abundance: NA
d_gene: NA
CDR3nt: TGTGCCAGCAGCCAAGGTCCCCAGGCATCGAGCTCCTATAATTCACCCCTCCACTTT
CDR3aa: CASSQGPQASSSYNSPLHF

v_gene: TRBV27
j_gene: TRBJ1-1
len: 17
abundance: NA
d_gene: NA
CDR3nt: TGTGCCAGCAGTTTATCCGACAGGCAAGTAACGAACACTGAAGCTTTCTTT
CDR3aa: CASSLSDRQVTNTEAFF

v_gene: TRBV6-6
j_gene: TRBJ2-1
len: 15
abundance: NA
d_gene: NA
CDR3nt: TGTGCCAACAGTTACTCAACCCCGCCTGACAATGAGCAGTTCTTC
CDR3aa: CANSYSTPPDNEQFF